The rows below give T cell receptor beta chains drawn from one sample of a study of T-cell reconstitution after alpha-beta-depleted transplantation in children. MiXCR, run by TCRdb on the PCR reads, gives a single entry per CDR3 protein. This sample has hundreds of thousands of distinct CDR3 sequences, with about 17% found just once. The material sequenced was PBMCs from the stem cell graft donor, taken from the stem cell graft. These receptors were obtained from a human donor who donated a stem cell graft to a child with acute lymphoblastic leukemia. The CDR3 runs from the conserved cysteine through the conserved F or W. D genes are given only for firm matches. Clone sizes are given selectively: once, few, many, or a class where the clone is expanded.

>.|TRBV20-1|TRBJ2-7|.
CSAQGGAARGEQYF
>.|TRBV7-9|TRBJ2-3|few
CASRLGEDTQYF
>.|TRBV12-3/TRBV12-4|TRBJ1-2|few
CASSTGTNYGYTF
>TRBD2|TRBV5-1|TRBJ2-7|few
CASSLGSGAERNSYEQYF
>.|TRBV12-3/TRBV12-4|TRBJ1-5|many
CASRGAGNQPQHF
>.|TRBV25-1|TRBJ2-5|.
CASSVAGQRGETQYF
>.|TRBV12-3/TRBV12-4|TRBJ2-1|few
CASCKRAGQNEQFF
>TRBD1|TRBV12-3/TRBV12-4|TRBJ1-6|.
CASSLTGDSPLHF
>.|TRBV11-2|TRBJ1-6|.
CASSHRDGGSPLHF
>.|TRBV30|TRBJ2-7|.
CAWGSTYEQYF
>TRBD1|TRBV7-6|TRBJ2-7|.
CASSTPGQGPYEQYF
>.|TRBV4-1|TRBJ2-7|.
CASSEDRTFAEQYF
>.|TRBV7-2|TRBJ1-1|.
CASSLRPGATEAFF
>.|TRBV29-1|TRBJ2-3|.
CSVELSGSDTQYF
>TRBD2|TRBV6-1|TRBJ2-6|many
CASTSGSSGANVLTF
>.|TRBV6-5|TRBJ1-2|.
CASSKGHLYTF
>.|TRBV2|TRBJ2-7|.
CASSGTTILYEQYF
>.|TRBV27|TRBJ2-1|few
CASSFYFSDGYDEQFF
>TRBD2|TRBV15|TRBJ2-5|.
CATSRELAVQETQYF
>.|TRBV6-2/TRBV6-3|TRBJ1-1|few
CASRAIRQEAFF
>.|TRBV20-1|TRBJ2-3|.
CSARFPGPDTQYF
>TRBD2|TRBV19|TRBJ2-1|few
CASSISVAGGPYNEQFF
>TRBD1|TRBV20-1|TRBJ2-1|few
CSAKGTAYNEQFF
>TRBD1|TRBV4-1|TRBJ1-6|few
CASSPGPGTGGKGSPLHF
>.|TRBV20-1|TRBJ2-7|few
CSATWSSYEQYF
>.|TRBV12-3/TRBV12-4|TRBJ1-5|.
CASRSRGHTQPQHF
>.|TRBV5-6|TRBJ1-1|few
CASSLRTYERDTEAFF
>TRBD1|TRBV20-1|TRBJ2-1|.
CSTRQGEIRSYNEQFF
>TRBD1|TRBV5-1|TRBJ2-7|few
CASSLGADRGREQYF
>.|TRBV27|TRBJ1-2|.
CASSPWGARVYGYTF
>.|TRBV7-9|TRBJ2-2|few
CASSLALSPNTGELFF
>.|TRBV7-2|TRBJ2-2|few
CASSFDGMNTGELFF
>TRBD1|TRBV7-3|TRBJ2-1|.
CASSLGTGQNHEQFF
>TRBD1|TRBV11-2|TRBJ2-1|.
CASSSVSGQYNEQFF
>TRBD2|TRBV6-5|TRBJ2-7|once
CASSYYSGGSGEQYF
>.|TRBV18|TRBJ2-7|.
CASSPSGGFAYEQYF
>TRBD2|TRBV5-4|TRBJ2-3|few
CASSLEGASGRAADTQYF
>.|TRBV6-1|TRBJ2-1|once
CASSEEGGREFF
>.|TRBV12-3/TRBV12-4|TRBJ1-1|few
CATPGVNTEAFF
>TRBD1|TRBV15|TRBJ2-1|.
CATGPTGDNEQFF
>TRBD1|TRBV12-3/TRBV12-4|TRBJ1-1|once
CASGTGQGARDTEAFF
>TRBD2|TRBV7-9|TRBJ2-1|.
CASSLGLAAWGDEQFF
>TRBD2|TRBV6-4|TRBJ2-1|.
CASSEVAGEANEQFF
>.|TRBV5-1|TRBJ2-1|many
CASSQSSYNEQFF
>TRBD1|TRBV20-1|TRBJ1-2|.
CSASGTGGDYGYTF